This entry lists 19 T cell receptor beta chains sequenced from one sample in a study of T cell responses to AZD1222 COVID-19 vaccine. Sequencing used immunoSEQ multiplex PCR; TCRdb keeps in-frame clones, though not all of them. Among 200,000 or so clones listed, 87% were seen once. The source material was peripheral blood, sampled on day 0 of MenACWY control vaccination. The receptors were sampled from an adult in good health.

The CDR3 loop reads CSVGTGNEQYF. For the CDR3, the DNA is TGCAGCGTTGGAACAGGGAACGAGCAGTACTTC. The rearrangement joins TRBV29-1 to TRBJ2-7; possibly TRBD1 for D (6 bases). The CDR3 spans 11 residues. CDR1 SQVTM and CDR2 ANQGSEA come from the germline V gene. V lost 4 bases to trimming and J lost 5 bases, with 9 bases between them.

The chain employs TRBV28 and TRBJ2-1; D not certain. The CDR3 spans 19 residues. Germline loops: CDR1 MDHEN, CDR2 SYDVKM. V was trimmed by 4 bases and J by 6 bases, leaving 28 bases between them. This chain's CDR3 is CASSSGSVGGLFPGNEQFF. CDR3 in DNA: TGTGCCAGCAGTTCCGGGTCGGTTGGCGGCCTCTTCCCTGGCAATGAGCAGTTCTTC.

The chain combines TRBV28 with TRBJ2-1; D might be TRBD1 (6 bases). Trimming took off 7 bases at V and 7 bases at J, with 11 bases between the two ends. Germline V gene sequence: CDR1 MDHEN, CDR2 SYDVKM. The CDR3 length is 12 residues. This CDR3 reads CASTLGGNEQFF. The CDR3 nucleotides read TGTGCCAGCACCCTAGGGGGTAATGAGCAGTTCTTC. Based on the CDR3 plus reference TRBV28 and TRBJ2-1, the full variable domain is DVKVTQSSRYLVKRTGEKVFLECVQDMDHENMFWYRQDPGLGLRLIYFSYDVKMKEKGDIPEGYSVSREKKERFSLILESASTNQTSMYLCASTLGGNEQFFGPGTRLTVL.

The chain uses TRBV18 and TRBJ2-3; D unresolved. The CDR3 runs to 12 residues. Per the germline V gene, CDR1 is KGHSH and CDR2 is LQKENI. Deletions cut 5 bases from V and 0 bases from J, with 3 bases between. This CDR3 reads CASSTSTDTQYF. For the CDR3, the DNA is TGTGCCAGCTCAACTAGCACAGATACGCAGTATTTT.

This clone appeared a single time. The chain couples TRBV7-9 to TRBJ2-1, with D perhaps TRBD2 (5 bases). Germline CDR1 and CDR2: SEHNR and FQNEAQ (reference sequence). Trimming stripped 5 bases from V and 5 bases from J, with 19 bases between. The CDR3 runs to 16 residues. For the CDR3, the DNA is TGTGCCAGCAGCCCAGCCCGAGGGCTCGGGGACAATGAGCAGTTCTTC. Residues: CASSPARGLGDNEQFF. Combining the CDR3 with reference TRBV7-9 and TRBJ2-1 gives the whole variable domain DTGVSQNPRHKITKRGQNVTFRCDPISEHNRLYWYRQTLGQGPEFLTYFQNEAQLEKSRLLSDRFSAERPKGSFSTLEIQRTEQGDSAMYLCASSPARGLGDNEQFFGPGTRLTVL.

This clone has more than one count but fewer than ten. This chain joins TRBV6-5 and TRBJ2-5; D perhaps matches TRBD1 (5 bases). This CDR3 has 13 amino acids. V dropped 6 bases and J dropped 1 base, with 9 bases sitting between them. Germline CDR1 and CDR2: MNHEY and SVGAGI. The CDR3 here is CASRRQFQETQYF. In nucleotides, the CDR3 is TGTGCCAGCAGACGACAGTTCCAAGAGACCCAGTACTTC.

The chain uses TRBV5-4 and TRBJ1-1, with TRBD1 as a possible D gene (5 bases). This CDR3 is 13 amino acids long. CDR1 is SGHNT, CDR2 YYREEE, per germline (reference sequence). Deletions cut 4 bases from V and 4 bases from J, with 11 bases between. CDR3 sequence: CASSRGRVTEAFF. The CDR3 DNA sequence: TGTGCCAGCAGCCGAGGCAGGGTCACTGAAGCTTTCTTT.

This clone was counted between two and nine times. The V and J genes are TRBV7-3 and TRBJ2-7; possibly TRBD2 for D (6 bases). The CDR3 has 14 amino acids. Germline V CDR1 and CDR2: SGHTA, FQGTGA. The germline V and J ends were trimmed by 5 bases and 1 base, with 12 bases remaining between them. CDR3 sequence: CASSHTGRSYEQYF. The DNA of the CDR3 is TGTGCCAGCAGCCATACCGGGAGATCCTACGAGCAGTACTTC.

This CDR3 reads CASSLSFRDTEAFF. CDR3 nucleotide sequence: TGTGCCAGCAGTTTATCATTTAGGGACACTGAAGCTTTCTTT. The V call is TRBV28, the J call TRBJ1-1, with D unresolved. Germline V gene sequence: CDR1 MDHEN, CDR2 SYDVKM. This CDR3 has 14 residues. V gave up 1 base and J gave up 3 bases, with 9 bases separating them.

V gene TRBV12-3 or TRBV12-4 combines with J gene TRBJ1-4, with D possibly matching TRBD1 (6 bases). The CDR3 length is 13 residues. The germline V and J ends were trimmed by 2 bases and 5 bases, with 6 bases remaining between them. DNA for the CDR3: TGTGCCAGCAGTTTAAGGGGGAATGAAAAACTGTTTTTT. The encoded protein is CASSLRGNEKLFF.

The V call is TRBV25-1, the J call TRBJ2-5, with TRBD1 matching 9 bases. Germline-derived CDR1 and CDR2 are MGHDK and SYGVNS. This CDR3 has 14 amino acids. With 8 bases clipped from V and 1 base from J, the junction kept 5 bases outside the gene matches. This CDR3 reads CASARTGAQETQYF. In nucleotides, the CDR3 is TGTGCCAGCGCAAGGACAGGGGCCCAAGAGACCCAGTACTTC.

The chain carries TRBV7-6 and TRBJ2-7; the D gene could be TRBD1 or TRBD2 (5 bases each). The germline gives CDR1 SGHVS, CDR2 FNYEAQ. V shed 1 base and J shed 1 base, with 8 bases lying between them. The CDR3 runs 14 residues. The CDR3 loop reads CASSLVGESYEQYF. DNA for the CDR3: TGTGCCAGCAGCTTAGTGGGGGAATCCTACGAGCAGTACTTC. The whole variable domain, remainder taken from reference TRBV7-6 and TRBJ2-7, is GAGVSQSPRYKVTKRGQDVALRCDPISGHVSLYWYRQALGQGPEFLTYFNYEAQQDKSGLPNDRFSAERPEGSISTLTIQRTEQRDSAMYRCASSLVGESYEQYFGPGTRLTVT.

The chain joins TRBV7-8 to TRBJ1-6, with D perhaps TRBD1 (6 bases). This CDR3 is built from 15 residues. The germline gives CDR1 SGHVS, CDR2 FQNEAQ. V was clipped by 5 bases and J by 9 bases, with 17 bases between them. CDR3: CASSPGGGGGSPLHF. CDR3 coding DNA: TGTGCCAGCAGCCCGGGGGGGGGCGGAGGTTCACCCCTCCACTTT.

The chain joins TRBV7-8 to TRBJ2-5, with unresolved D. V was shortened by 5 bases and J by 1 base, with 8 bases between the two germline ends. From germline, CDR1 is SGHVS and CDR2 FQNEAQ. The CDR3 is made up of 13 amino acids. For the CDR3, the DNA is TGTGCCAGCAGCCCCCGCACCCAAGAGACCCAGTACTTC. Translating it yields CASSPRTQETQYF. Looking up the rest from reference TRBV7-8 and TRBJ2-5 gives the full variable domain: GAGVSQSPRYKVAKRGQDVALRCDPISGHVSLFWYQQALGQGPEFLTYFQNEAQLDKSGLPSDRFFAERPEGSVSTLKIQRTQQEDSAVYLCASSPRTQETQYFGPGTRLLVL.

In its sample, this clone was seen once. The chain has TRBV5-4 and TRBJ2-7; D might be TRBD1 (5 bases). The CDR3 is 14 amino acids. V lost 4 bases to trimming and J lost 0 bases, with 11 bases between them. Germline V gene data show CDR1 as SGHNT and CDR2 as YYREEE (reference sequence). The CDR3 coding sequence is TGTGCCAGCAGCCCGACAGAGACCTCCTACGAGCAGTACTTC. Translating it yields CASSPTETSYEQYF. Full variable domain (remainder filled in from reference TRBV5-4 and TRBJ2-7): ETGVTQSPTHLIKTRGQQVTLRCSSQSGHNTVSWYQQALGQGPQFIFQYYREEENGRGNFPPRFSGLQFPNYSSELNVNALELDDSALYLCASSPTETSYEQYFGPGTRLTVT.

The chain joins TRBV4-2 to TRBJ1-1; perhaps TRBD1 as D (5 bases). CDR3 size: 16 residues. Germline V gene sequence: CDR1 LGHNA, CDR2 YNFKEQ. Trimming took off 2 bases at V and 3 bases at J, with 16 bases between the two ends. This CDR3 reads CASSQKDTTWDTEAFF. CDR3 sequence (DNA): TGTGCCAGCAGCCAAAAGGACACTACATGGGACACTGAAGCTTTCTTT.

The genes are TRBV3-1 (or the pseudogene TRBV3-2) and TRBJ2-1; D unresolved. The CDR3 covers 15 residues. Germline CDR1 and CDR2: LGHDT and YNNKEL (reference sequence). Trimming removed 3 bases at V and 0 bases at J, with 9 bases between. The CDR3 DNA is TGTGCCAGCAGCCAGACCCGAAGCTCCTACAATGAGCAGTTCTTC. Residues: CASSQTRSSYNEQFF.

This sequence joins TRBV7-6 and TRBJ1-1, with D hard to call. The V and J ends lost 5 bases and 6 bases respectively, with 13 bases between them. Germline CDR1 and CDR2: SGHVS and FNYEAQ. The CDR3 has 13 amino acids. CDR3: CASSPRGGAEAFF. The DNA of the CDR3 is TGTGCCAGCAGCCCCCGCGGCGGGGCTGAAGCTTTCTTT.

V and J are TRBV28 and TRBJ1-3, with a tentative D call TRBD1 (5 bases). Germline CDR1 reads MDHEN; CDR2 reads SYDVKM. Trimming shortened V by 3 bases and J by 0 bases, and 18 bases separated the two germline ends. The CDR3 is made up of 18 amino acids. The DNA for the CDR3 is TGTGCCAGCAGTTTGGGGGGGAATTGGAGGATCTCTGGAAACACCATATATTTT. Its protein is CASSLGGNWRISGNTIYF.